Listed here are 2 T cell receptor beta chains from one sample, sequenced in a study of blood T cell repertoires in COVID-19 (dated by TCRdb to about 2020). The method behind the library was the immunoSEQ multiplex PCR assay. TCRdb limited this immuneACCESS table to in-frame rearrangements with V and J called. A share of clones is missing; checked studies link under half to unresolved V genes, and the rest is unexplained. Recorded for this sample are under 200,000 clones; roughly 89% of them occurred a single time. About 9.3% of the sample comes from the top ten. The specimen was peripheral blood. The receptors originated from a woman between 65 and 79 years old with COVID-19, enrolled during active disease.

The chain joins TRBV5-1 to TRBJ1-1; D is ambiguous. CDR1 and CDR2 from the germline V gene are SGHRS and YFSETQ. CDR3 length equals 15 residues. The ends were cut back, 0 bases at V and 5 bases at J, with 14 bases in the middle. CDR3 loop: CASSLAVGVATEAFF. DNA for the CDR3: TGCGCCAGCAGCTTGGCCGTTGGGGTAGCGACTGAAGCTTTCTTT.

V gene TRBV3-1 (or the pseudogene TRBV3-2) combines with J gene TRBJ1-4, with D maybe TRBD1 (5 bases). Germline CDR1 LGHDT, CDR2 YNNKEL (reference sequence). This CDR3 is built from 15 residues. V was trimmed by 0 bases and J by 14 bases, leaving 19 bases between them. CDR3 nucleotides: TGTGCCAGCAGCCAAGATGGTCGGGGGTGGAGTCGGCTGTTTTTT. Translated: CASSQDGRGWSRLFF.